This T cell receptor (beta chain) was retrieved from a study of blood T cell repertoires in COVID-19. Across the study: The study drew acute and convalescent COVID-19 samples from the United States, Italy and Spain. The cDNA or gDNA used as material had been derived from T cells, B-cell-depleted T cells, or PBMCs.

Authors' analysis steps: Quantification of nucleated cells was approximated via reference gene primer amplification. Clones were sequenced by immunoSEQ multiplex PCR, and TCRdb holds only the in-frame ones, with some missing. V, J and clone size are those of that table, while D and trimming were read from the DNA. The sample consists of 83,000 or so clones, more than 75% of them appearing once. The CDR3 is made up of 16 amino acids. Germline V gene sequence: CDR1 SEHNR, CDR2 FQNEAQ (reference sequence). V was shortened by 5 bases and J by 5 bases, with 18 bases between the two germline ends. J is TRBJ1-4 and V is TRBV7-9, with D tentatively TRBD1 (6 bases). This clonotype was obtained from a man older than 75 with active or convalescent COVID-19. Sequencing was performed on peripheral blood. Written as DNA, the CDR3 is TGTGCCAGCAGCACAACCCAGACAGGATTAAATGAAAAACTGTTTTTT. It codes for CASSTTQTGLNEKLFF.